This T cell receptor beta chain was captured by sequencing in a study of metastatic and nonmetastatic thyroid tumors. Until they underwent thyroid surgery, no patient had received any treatment. There are many counts of this clone. The sample holds other DNA sequences that translate to the same CDR3. The CDR3 length is 14 residues. Germline values: CDR1 SGDLS, CDR2 YYNGEE. Trimming removed 2 bases from V and 1 base from J, with 9 bases in between. TCRdb re-analyzed the PCR reads through MiXCR. The data contain over 15,000 clones, roughly 17% of them singletons. The receptor's source is a male donor with papillary thyroid cancer or a benign thyroid nodule (not recorded which). Some clones in this sample may be carry-over from other donors' samples. The sequencing input was blood. The chain carries TRBV9 and TRBJ1-1; no definite D call. The CDR3 sequence is CASSVLPGNTEAFF. DNA for the CDR3: TGTGCCAGCAGCGTCTTACCAGGGAACACTGAAGCTTTCTTT.